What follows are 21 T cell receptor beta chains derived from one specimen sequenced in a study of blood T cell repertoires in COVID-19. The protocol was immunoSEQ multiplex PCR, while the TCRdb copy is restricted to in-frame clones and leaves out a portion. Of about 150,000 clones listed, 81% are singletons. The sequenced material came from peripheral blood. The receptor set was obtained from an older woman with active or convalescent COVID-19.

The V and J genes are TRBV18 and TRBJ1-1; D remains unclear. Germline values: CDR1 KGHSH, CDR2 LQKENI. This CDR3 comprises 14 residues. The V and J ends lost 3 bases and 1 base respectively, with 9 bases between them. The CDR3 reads CASSPVARNTEAFF. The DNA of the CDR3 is TGTGCCAGCTCACCTGTCGCTAGGAACACTGAAGCTTTCTTT.

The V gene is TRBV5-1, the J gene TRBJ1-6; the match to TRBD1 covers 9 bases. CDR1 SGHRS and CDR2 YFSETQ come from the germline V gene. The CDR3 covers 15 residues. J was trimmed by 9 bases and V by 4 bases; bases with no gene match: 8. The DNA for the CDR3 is TGCGCCAGCAGCGTAAACCGGGACAGGGTTTCACCCCTCCACTTT. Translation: CASSVNRDRVSPLHF.

The CDR3 DNA reads TGTGCCAGCTCACCCTCGGGTCCAGAAGTTGGGCAGTACTTC. It yields the protein CASSPSGPEVGQYF. V gene TRBV18 combines with J gene TRBJ2-7; D gene unclear. CDR3 length: 14 amino acids. V lost 3 bases and J lost 9, with 18 bases in between. Germline V CDR1 and CDR2: KGHSH, LQKENI. Full variable domain (remainder filled in from reference TRBV18 and TRBJ2-7): NAGVMQNPRHLVRRRGQEARLRCSPMKGHSHVYWYRQLPEEGLKFMVYLQKENIIDESGMPKERFSAEFPKEGPSILRIQQVVRGDSAAYFCASSPSGPEVGQYFGPGTRLTVT.

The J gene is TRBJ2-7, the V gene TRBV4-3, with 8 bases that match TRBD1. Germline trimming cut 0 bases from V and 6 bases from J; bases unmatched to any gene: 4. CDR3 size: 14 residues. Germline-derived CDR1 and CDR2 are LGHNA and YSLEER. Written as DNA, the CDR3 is TGCGCCAGCAGCCAAGATGAAACAGGGGGCGAGCAGTACTTC. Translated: CASSQDETGGEQYF.

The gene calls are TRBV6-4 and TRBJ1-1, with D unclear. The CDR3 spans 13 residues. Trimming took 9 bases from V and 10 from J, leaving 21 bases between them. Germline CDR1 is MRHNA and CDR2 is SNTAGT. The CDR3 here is CASSNVEGARAFF. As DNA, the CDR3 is TGTGCCAGTAGTAATGTAGAGGGCGCAAGAGCTTTCTTT.

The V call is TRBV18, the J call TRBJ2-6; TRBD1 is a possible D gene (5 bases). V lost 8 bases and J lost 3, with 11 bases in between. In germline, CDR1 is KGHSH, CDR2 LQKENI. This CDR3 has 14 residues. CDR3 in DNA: TGTGCCAGCACCCAGGGTGGTGGGGCCAACGTCCTGACTTTC. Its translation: CASTQGGGANVLTF.

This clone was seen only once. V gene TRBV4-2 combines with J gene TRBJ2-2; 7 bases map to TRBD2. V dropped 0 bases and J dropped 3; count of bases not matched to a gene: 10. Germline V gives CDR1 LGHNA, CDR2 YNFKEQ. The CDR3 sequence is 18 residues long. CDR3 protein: CASSQDQAAGWDTGELFF. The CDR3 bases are TGTGCCAGCAGCCAAGATCAGGCAGCGGGATGGGACACCGGGGAGCTGTTTTTT.

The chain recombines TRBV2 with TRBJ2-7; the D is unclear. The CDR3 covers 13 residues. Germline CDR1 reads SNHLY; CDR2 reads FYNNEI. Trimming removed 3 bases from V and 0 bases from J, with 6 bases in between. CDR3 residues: CASSEGYSYEQYV. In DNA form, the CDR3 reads TGTGCCAGCAGTGAGGGCTACTCCTACGAGCAGTACGTC.

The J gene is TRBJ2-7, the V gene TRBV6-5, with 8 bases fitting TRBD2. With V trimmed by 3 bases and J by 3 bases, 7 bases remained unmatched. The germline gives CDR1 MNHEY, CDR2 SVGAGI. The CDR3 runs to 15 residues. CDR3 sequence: CASSYDSGGGYEQYF. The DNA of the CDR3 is TGTGCCAGCAGTTATGATTCCGGGGGGGGCTACGAGCAGTACTTC.

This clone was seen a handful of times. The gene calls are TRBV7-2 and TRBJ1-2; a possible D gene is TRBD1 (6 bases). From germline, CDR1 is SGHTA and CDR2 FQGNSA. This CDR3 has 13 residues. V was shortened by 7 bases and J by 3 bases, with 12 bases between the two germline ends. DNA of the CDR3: TGTGCCAGCAAGAGACGACAGGACTATGGCTACACCTTC. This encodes CASKRRQDYGYTF.

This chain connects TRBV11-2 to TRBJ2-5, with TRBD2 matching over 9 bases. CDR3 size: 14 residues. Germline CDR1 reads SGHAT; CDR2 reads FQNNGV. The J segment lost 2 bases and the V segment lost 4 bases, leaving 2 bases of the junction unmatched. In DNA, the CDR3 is TGTGCCAGCAGCTGGGCGGGGGGGCAAGAGACCCAGTACTTC. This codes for CASSWAGGQETQYF.

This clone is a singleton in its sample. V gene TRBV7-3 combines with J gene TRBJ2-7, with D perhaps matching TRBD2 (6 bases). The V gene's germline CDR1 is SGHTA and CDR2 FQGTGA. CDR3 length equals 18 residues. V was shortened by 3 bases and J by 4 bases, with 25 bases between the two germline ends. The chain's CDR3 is CASSFPQQGSSGVYEQYF. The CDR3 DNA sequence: TGTGCCAGCAGCTTCCCTCAGCAGGGATCATCGGGGGTATACGAGCAGTACTTC.

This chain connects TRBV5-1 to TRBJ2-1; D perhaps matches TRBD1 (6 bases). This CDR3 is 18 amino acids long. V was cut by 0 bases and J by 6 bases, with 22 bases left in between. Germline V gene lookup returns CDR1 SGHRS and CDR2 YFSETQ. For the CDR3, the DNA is TGCGCCAGCAGCTTGGCCTCAGGGTCAGGGGTCAAAGGCAATGAGCAGTTCTTC. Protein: CASSLASGSGVKGNEQFF.

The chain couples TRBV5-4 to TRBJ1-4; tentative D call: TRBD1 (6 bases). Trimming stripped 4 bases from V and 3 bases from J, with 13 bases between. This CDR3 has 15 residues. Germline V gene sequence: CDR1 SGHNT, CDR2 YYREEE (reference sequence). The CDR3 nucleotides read TGTGCCAGCAGCCCCCAGACAGGTTCTAATGAAAAACTGTTTTTT. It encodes CASSPQTGSNEKLFF.

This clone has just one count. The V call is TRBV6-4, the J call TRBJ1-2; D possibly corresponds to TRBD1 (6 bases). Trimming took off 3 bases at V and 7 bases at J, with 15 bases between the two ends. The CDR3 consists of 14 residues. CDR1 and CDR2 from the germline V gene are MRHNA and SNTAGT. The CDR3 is CASSEETGTGGYTF. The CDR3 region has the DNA TGTGCCAGCAGTGAGGAGACAGGCACCGGTGGCTACACCTTC.

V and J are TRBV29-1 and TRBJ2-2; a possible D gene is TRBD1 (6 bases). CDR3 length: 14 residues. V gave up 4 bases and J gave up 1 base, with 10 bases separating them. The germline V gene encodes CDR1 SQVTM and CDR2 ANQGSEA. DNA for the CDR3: TGCAGCGTTGGGACAGAAAGGAACACCGGGGAGCTGTTTTTT. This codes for CSVGTERNTGELFF.

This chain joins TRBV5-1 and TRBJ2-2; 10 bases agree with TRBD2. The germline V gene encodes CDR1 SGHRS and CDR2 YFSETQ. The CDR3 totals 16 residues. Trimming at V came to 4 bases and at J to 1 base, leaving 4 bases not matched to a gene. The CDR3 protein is CASSLRLAGNTGELFF. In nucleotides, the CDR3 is TGCGCCAGCAGCCTCCGACTAGCGGGGAACACCGGGGAGCTGTTTTTT.

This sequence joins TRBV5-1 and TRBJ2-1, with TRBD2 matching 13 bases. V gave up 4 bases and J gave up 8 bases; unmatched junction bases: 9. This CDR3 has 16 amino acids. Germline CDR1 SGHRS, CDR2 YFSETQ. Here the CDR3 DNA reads TGCGCCAGCAGCCCCAGACTAGCGGGGGGATCCTATGAGCAGTTCTTC. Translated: CASSPRLAGGSYEQFF.

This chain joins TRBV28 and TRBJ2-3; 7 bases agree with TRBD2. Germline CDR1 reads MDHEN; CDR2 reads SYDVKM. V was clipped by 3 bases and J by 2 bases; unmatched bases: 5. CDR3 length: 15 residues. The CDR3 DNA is TGTGCCAGCAGTTTCGGCGGGGGTTACACAGATACGCAGTATTTT. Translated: CASSFGGGYTDTQYF.

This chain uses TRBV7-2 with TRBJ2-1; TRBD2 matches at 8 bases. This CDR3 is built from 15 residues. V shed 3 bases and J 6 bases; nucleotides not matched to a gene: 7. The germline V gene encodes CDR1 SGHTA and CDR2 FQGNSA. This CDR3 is CASSLMAGGPNEQFF. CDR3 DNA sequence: TGTGCCAGCAGCTTGATGGCGGGGGGACCCAATGAGCAGTTCTTC. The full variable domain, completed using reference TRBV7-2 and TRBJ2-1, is GAGVSQSPSNKVTEKGKDVELRCDPISGHTALYWYRQSLGQGLEFLIYFQGNSAPDKSGLPSDRFSAERTGGSVSTLTIQRTQQEDSAVYLCASSLMAGGPNEQFFGPGTRLTVL.

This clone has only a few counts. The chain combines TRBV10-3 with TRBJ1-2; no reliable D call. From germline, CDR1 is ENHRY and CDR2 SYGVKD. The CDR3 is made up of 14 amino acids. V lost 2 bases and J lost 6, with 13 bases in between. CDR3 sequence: CAISEALVGDGYTF. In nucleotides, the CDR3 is TGTGCCATCAGTGAGGCCCTGGTCGGTGATGGCTACACCTTC.